The sequence of this T cell receptor beta chain was determined in a study of control samples from healthy donors and cancer patients. Clones were read by immunoSEQ multiplex PCR, and TCRdb kept only the in-frame ones, dropping some. The repertoire holds about 98,000 clones, roughly three quarters seen once, with approximately 10% in the top ten. Material: blood. This clonotype was obtained from a woman aged 25 to 39 in good health.

CDR3 in amino acids: CSASGPLDYEQYF. The DNA of the CDR3 is TGCAGTGCTAGTGGGCCATTGGACTACGAGCAGTACTTC. This chain joins TRBV20-1 and TRBJ2-7; no clear D. Germline loops: CDR1 DFQATT, CDR2 SNEGSKA (reference sequence). Trimming cost V 3 bases and J 3 bases, with 12 bases left between them. The CDR3 consists of 13 residues.